The next 18 T cell receptor beta chains were all read from a single sample in a study of post-analysis software for immune sequencing data. Findings of the study overall: Relative to controls, patients had 5 or 6 TRBV segments at higher frequency, with TRBV5-6, TRBV5-1 and TRBV20-1 among these.

The antigens these receptors bind are not known. Prepared TCR beta cDNA libraries contained unique molecular identifiers. MiXCR, applied by TCRdb to the PCR reads, yields one record per CDR3 protein. The sample has 740,000 or so distinct CDR3 sequences; about 57% are singletons. Sequencing input: blood. Receptors were obtained from a girl between 10 and 17 years old with multiple sclerosis.

The chain employs TRBV2 and TRBJ1-5; D is possibly TRBD1 (5 bases). CDR1 and CDR2 (germline): SNHLY, FYNNEI. The CDR3 length is 15 residues. V was clipped by 10 bases and J by 2 bases, with 18 bases between them. Here the CDR3 reads CATQGGPAGNQPQHF. For the CDR3, the DNA is TGTGCCACCCAGGGAGGGCCTGCTGGCAATCAGCCCCAGCATTTT.

J is TRBJ1-2 and V is TRBV2; 9 bases match TRBD1. In germline, CDR1 is SNHLY, CDR2 FYNNEI. This CDR3 contains 15 residues. V lost 8 bases, J lost 6 bases, and 13 bases stayed unmatched. The CDR3 spells CASRDRDNQGDGYTF. The DNA of the CDR3 is TGTGCCAGCCGGGACAGGGATAACCAAGGGGATGGCTACACCTTC.

This clonotype has more than one count but fewer than ten. The chain couples TRBV6-1 to TRBJ2-3; D perhaps matches TRBD1 (7 bases). This CDR3 comprises 14 residues. The ends were cut back, 10 bases at V and 6 bases at J, with 20 bases in the middle. Germline lookup yields CDR1 MNHNS and CDR2 SASEGT. The CDR3 DNA reads as TGTGCCACCAACGGGGGACAGAAGTGGGATACGCAGTATTTT. Its protein product is CATNGGQKWDTQYF.

This rearrangement joins TRBV7-2 to TRBJ2-1, with 7 bases matching TRBD2. CDR1 and CDR2 from the germline V gene are SGHTA and FQGNSA. V was pared by 5 bases and J by 5 bases, with 12 bases of the junction left unmatched. This CDR3 contains 16 residues. The chain's CDR3 is CASSIVGVGRDNEQFF. The CDR3 coding sequence is TGTGCCAGCAGCATAGTTGGGGTGGGGAGGGACAATGAGCAGTTCTTC.

The chain employs TRBV20-1 and TRBJ2-7; TRBD2 aligns across 10 bases. Germline V gives CDR1 DFQATT, CDR2 SNEGSKA (reference sequence). There are 18 residues in the CDR3. Germline trimming cut 3 bases from V and 0 bases from J; bases unmatched to any gene: 14. Written as DNA, the CDR3 is TGCAGTGCTAGTCAACACCCGACTAGCGGGTATTCCTCCTACGAGCAGTACTTC. Amino acids: CSASQHPTSGYSSYEQYF.

The rearrangement joins TRBV7-8 to TRBJ1-2; 7 nucleotides match TRBD1. The CDR3 has 14 amino acids. Unmatched junction bases numbered 4, after V lost 4 bases and J lost 2 bases. Germline V lookup: CDR1 SGHVS, CDR2 FQNEAQ. The CDR3 DNA is TGTGCCAGCAGCTGGGGACAGCTGAACTATGGCTACACCTTC. The encoded protein is CASSWGQLNYGYTF.

This clonotype was detected only once. The rearrangement links TRBV15 to TRBJ2-7; 7 bases agree with TRBD2. V lost 0 bases and J lost 0; bases outside the gene matches: 5. The CDR3 totals 16 residues. The germline gives CDR1 LNHNV, CDR2 YYDKDF (reference sequence). The CDR3 nucleotides are TGTGCCACCAGCAGAGATCTGCGGGGGAGCTCCTACGAGCAGTACTTC. Amino acids: CATSRDLRGSSYEQYF.

This clonotype has only a few counts. This rearrangement joins TRBV5-1 to TRBJ2-4, with 7 bases lining up with TRBD2. Per germline, CDR1 SGHRS and CDR2 YFSETQ. This CDR3 spans 14 amino acids. The V segment lost 7 bases and the J segment 13 bases; nucleotides outside the gene matches: 17. DNA of the CDR3: TGCGCCAGCTGTCATGGGACGCAGGGAGGGGAGCAGTACTTC. Its protein product is CASCHGTQGGEQYF.

This clonotype appeared a single time. The rearrangement links TRBV7-2 to TRBJ1-1; 8 bases line up with TRBD1. V was pared by 2 bases and J by 4 bases, with 3 bases of the junction left unmatched. The CDR3 is 14 residues long. Germline CDR1 SGHTA, CDR2 FQGNSA. This CDR3 reads CASSLPGQVTEAFF. Written as DNA, the CDR3 is TGTGCCAGCAGCTTACCGGGACAGGTCACTGAAGCTTTCTTT.

This clonotype was seen a handful of times. The V call is TRBV4-1, the J call TRBJ2-1, with D unresolved. CDR1 and CDR2 (germline): MGHRA, YSYEKL. The CDR3 sequence is 14 residues long. Trimming cost V 5 bases and J 2 bases, with 10 bases left between them. The CDR3 region is CASSTDITYNEQFF. CDR3 bases: TGCGCCAGCAGCACCGACATTACCTACAATGAGCAGTTCTTC.

The rearrangement uses TRBV6-1 and TRBJ2-7; 7 nucleotides align to TRBD1. Trimming took 2 bases from V and 4 from J; bases not matched to a gene: 2. In germline, CDR1 is MNHNS, CDR2 SASEGT. This CDR3 spans 13 amino acids. The DNA of the CDR3 is TGTGCCAGCAGTGAATCGACAGGGTACGAGCAGTACTTC. It codes for CASSESTGYEQYF.

The V call is TRBV4-1, the J call TRBJ1-5; TRBD1 aligns across 10 bases. In germline, CDR1 is MGHRA, CDR2 YSYEKL. The V segment lost 4 bases and the J segment 5 bases; nucleotides outside the gene matches: 5. This CDR3 has 15 amino acids. For the CDR3, the DNA is TGCGCCAGCAGCCCAACCGGGACAGGGGATCAGCCCCAGCATTTT. Translation gives CASSPTGTGDQPQHF.

This chain uses TRBV11-3 with TRBJ2-1; D tentatively reads TRBD1 or TRBD2 (6 bases each). Germline V CDR1 and CDR2: SGHNT, YENEEA. This CDR3 has 17 residues. V was clipped by 5 bases and J by 0 bases, with 17 bases between them. The DNA of the CDR3 is TGTGCCAGCAGCCCTCGCCGAGGGGGGAGCTCCTACAATGAGCAGTTCTTC. It translates to CASSPRRGGSSYNEQFF.

This clonotype has a single count. The chain carries TRBV29-1 and TRBJ2-5; D tentatively fits TRBD1 or TRBD2 (7 bases each). CDR1 SQVTM and CDR2 ANQGSEA come from the germline V gene. The V end lost 7 bases, the J end lost 4 bases, and 28 bases lay between the germline ends. The CDR3 spans 17 residues. Written as DNA, the CDR3 is TGCAGCGGTGAGGGTCGTTTGCAGGGGGGGGCCCCAGAGACCCAGTACTTC. Residues: CSGEGRLQGGAPETQYF.

This clonotype was seen just once. This rearrangement joins TRBV20-1 to TRBJ2-7; D may be TRBD2 (6 bases). The germline V gene has CDR1 DFQATT and CDR2 SNEGSKA (reference sequence). Trimming took 0 bases from V and 7 from J, leaving 22 bases between them. The CDR3 is 16 amino acids. CDR3 loop: CSARDRRASRVREQYF. The CDR3 DNA reads TGCAGTGCTAGAGATAGGAGGGCTTCCCGGGTTCGAGAGCAGTACTTC.

The gene calls are TRBV27 and TRBJ2-1, with 10 bases that match TRBD1. Germline assignment: CDR1 MNHEY and CDR2 SMNVEV (reference sequence). CDR3 size: 15 residues. The V gene end was trimmed by 4 bases and the J gene end by 8 bases; junction bases not matched to a gene: 8. The CDR3 DNA reads TGTGCCAGCAGTTCCCAGGACAGGGGGATATATGAGCAGTTCTTC. This translates into CASSSQDRGIYEQFF.

The chain carries TRBV2 and TRBJ2-3; 7 nucleotides match TRBD1. The CDR3 contains 14 residues. V shed 5 bases, J shed 5 bases, and the junction held 7 bases outside the gene matches. The germline CDR1 and CDR2 sequences are SNHLY and FYNNEI. The CDR3 region has the DNA TGTGCCAGCAGTAACAGGGGTCCAAGAGATACGCAGTATTTT. It translates to CASSNRGPRDTQYF.

There are a few counts of this clonotype. The chain is built from TRBV20-1 and TRBJ2-3; the match to TRBD2 covers 7 bases. CDR1 is DFQATT, CDR2 SNEGSKA, per germline (reference sequence). The CDR3 has 12 amino acids. Losses at the gene ends were 6 bases for V and 6 bases for J; bases not matched to a gene: 6. CDR3 sequence reads: CSAVAGVDTQYF. CDR3 bases: TGCAGTGCAGTCGCGGGGGTTGATACGCAGTATTTT.